The 8 T cell receptor beta chains reported below all come from one sample, sequenced in a study of PD-1 blockade in classical Hodgkin lymphoma. Sample time point: cycle 4 day 1 (C4D1), after less than 7 weeks of nivolumab. Exposure to brentuximab vedotin varied, and each patient had relapsed following autologous stem cell transplantation. Some clones are missing from TCRdb's copy, which holds only in-frame ones; the method was immunoSEQ multiplex PCR. The sample shows more than 75,000 clones, under 95% of them seen only once. Sample: peripheral blood mononuclear cells (PBMCs), taken before the fourth cycle of nivolumab. These receptors all come from a human donor with classical Hodgkin lymphoma.

The chain carries TRBV7-9 and TRBJ2-7; 12 bases agree with TRBD1. Germline V CDR1 and CDR2: SEHNR, FQNEAQ (reference sequence). This CDR3 has 17 residues. With 0 bases clipped from V and 3 bases from J, the junction kept 6 bases outside the gene matches. The CDR3 protein is CASSLAGQGAGFYEQYF. The CDR3 bases are TGTGCCAGCAGCTTAGCGGGACAGGGGGCGGGTTTCTACGAGCAGTACTTC.

This chain connects TRBV4-2 to TRBJ2-7; D is unresolved. Germline V CDR1 and CDR2: LGHNA, YNFKEQ. V was trimmed by 2 bases and J by 2 bases, leaving 7 bases between them. This CDR3 has 13 amino acids. CDR3 sequence reads: CASSQTETYEQYF. CDR3 nucleotides: TGTGCCAGCAGCCAAACAGAAACCTACGAGCAGTACTTC.

V usage is TRBV18 and J usage is TRBJ2-7; 12 positions match TRBD2. This CDR3 has 18 amino acids. CDR1 and CDR2 (germline): KGHSH, LQKENI. V lost 2 bases and J lost 3; bases outside the gene matches: 11. In DNA, the CDR3 is TGTGCCAGCTCACCATGGGCCGGGACTAGCGGGTCCGGCTACGAGCAGTACTTC. Its translation is CASSPWAGTSGSGYEQYF.

The chain employs TRBV7-9 and TRBJ2-7, with TRBD2 as a possible D gene (6 bases). V was trimmed by 4 bases and J by 4 bases, leaving 23 bases between them. The germline gives CDR1 SEHNR, CDR2 FQNEAQ (reference sequence). This CDR3 is 17 amino acids long. CDR3 residues: CASSSPPGLLNFYEQYF. For the CDR3, the DNA is TGTGCCAGCAGCTCCCCCCCGGGACTCTTAAATTTTTACGAGCAGTACTTC.

This chain uses TRBV2 with TRBJ2-2; D not certain. V was cut by 1 base and J by 6 bases, with 9 bases left in between. The CDR3 has 14 residues. Germline-derived CDR1 and CDR2 are SNHLY and FYNNEI. The chain's CDR3 is CASSEEALPGELFF. In nucleotides, the CDR3 is TGTGCCAGCAGTGAAGAGGCCCTCCCCGGGGAGCTGTTTTTT. Supplemented by reference TRBV2 and TRBJ2-2, the full variable domain reads EPEVTQTPSHQVTQMGQEVILRCVPISNHLYFYWYRQILGQKVEFLVSFYNNEISEKSEIFDDQFSVERPDGSNFTLKIRSTKLEDSAMYFCASSEEALPGELFFGEGSRLTVL.

The table lists this clone with a count of one. CDR3 loop: CASSRQGSVRTNEKLFF. CDR3 bases: TGCGCCAGCAGCCGACAGGGTTCCGTTCGGACTAATGAAAAACTGTTTTTT. The chain links TRBV5-1 to TRBJ1-4; TRBD1 matches 7 bases. In germline, CDR1 is SGHRS, CDR2 YFSETQ. V lost 4 bases, J lost 2 bases, and 11 bases stayed unmatched. The CDR3 runs to 17 residues.

This clone was observed once. A read error may produce the germline difference seen at one junction end. The chain has TRBV7-7 and TRBJ2-5; 7 bases match TRBD2. The CDR3 sequence is 14 residues long. Germline V gene lookup returns CDR1 SSHAT and CDR2 FNYEAQ (reference sequence). The CDR3 reads CASSLRRGGETQYF. The CDR3, as DNA: TGTGCTAGCAGCTTAAGGCGGGGAGGGGAGACCCAGTACTTC.

The chain is built from TRBV6-1 and TRBJ2-3, with D perhaps matching TRBD2 (5 bases). The CDR3 totals 13 residues. Per germline, CDR1 MNHNS and CDR2 SASEGT. Trimming took off 9 bases at V and 5 bases at J, with 15 bases between the two ends. CDR3 sequence: CASNQEVVDTQYF. CDR3 DNA sequence: TGTGCCAGTAACCAGGAGGTGGTAGATACGCAGTATTTT.